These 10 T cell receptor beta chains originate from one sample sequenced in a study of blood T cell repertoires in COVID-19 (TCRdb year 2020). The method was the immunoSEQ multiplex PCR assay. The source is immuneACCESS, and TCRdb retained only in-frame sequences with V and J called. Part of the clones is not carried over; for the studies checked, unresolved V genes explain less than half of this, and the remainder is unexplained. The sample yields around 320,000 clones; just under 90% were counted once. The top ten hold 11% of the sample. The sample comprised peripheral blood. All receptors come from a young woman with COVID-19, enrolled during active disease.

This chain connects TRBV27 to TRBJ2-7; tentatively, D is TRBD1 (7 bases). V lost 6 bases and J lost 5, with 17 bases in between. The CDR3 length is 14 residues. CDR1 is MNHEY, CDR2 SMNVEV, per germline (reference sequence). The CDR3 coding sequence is TGTGCCAGCAGCACTCCAGGGGGGAACAACGAGCAGTACTTC. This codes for CASSTPGGNNEQYF.

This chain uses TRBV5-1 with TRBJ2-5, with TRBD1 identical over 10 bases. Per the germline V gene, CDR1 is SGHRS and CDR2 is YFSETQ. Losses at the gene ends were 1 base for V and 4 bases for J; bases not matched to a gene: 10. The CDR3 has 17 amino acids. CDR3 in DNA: TGCGCCAGCAGCTTGTCTACGGGACAGGGGTTGGGAGAGACCCAGTACTTC. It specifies CASSLSTGQGLGETQYF. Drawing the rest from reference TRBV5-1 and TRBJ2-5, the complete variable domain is KAGVTQTPRYLIKTRGQQVTLSCSPISGHRSVSWYQQTPGQGLQFLFEYFSETQRNKGNFPGRFSGRQFSNSRSEMNVSTLELGDSALYLCASSLSTGQGLGETQYFGPGTRLLVL.

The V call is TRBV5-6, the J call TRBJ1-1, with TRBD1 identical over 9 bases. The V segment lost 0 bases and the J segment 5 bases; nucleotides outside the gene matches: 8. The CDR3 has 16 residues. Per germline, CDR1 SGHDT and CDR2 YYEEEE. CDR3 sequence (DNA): TGTGCCAGCAGCTTGGGGGGTGGGACAGGGTGGACTGAAGCTTTCTTT. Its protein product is CASSLGGGTGWTEAFF.

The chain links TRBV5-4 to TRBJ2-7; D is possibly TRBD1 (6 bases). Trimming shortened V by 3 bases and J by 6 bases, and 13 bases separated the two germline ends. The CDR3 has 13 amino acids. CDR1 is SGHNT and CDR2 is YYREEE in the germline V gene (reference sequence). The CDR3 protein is CASSSQGWGEQYF. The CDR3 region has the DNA TGTGCCAGCAGCTCACAGGGTTGGGGCGAGCAGTACTTC.

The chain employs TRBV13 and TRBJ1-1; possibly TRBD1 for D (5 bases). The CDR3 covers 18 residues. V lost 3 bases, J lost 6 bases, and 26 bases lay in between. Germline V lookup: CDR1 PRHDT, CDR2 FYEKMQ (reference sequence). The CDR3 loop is CASSFNSRQGGLGAEAFF. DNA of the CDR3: TGTGCCAGCAGCTTTAATTCCCGGCAGGGAGGTTTAGGTGCTGAAGCTTTCTTT.

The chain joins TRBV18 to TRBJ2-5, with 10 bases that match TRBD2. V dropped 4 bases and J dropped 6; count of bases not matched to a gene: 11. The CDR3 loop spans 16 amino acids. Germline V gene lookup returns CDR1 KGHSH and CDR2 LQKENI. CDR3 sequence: CASSRSAGGPGKTQYF. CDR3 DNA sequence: TGTGCCAGCTCACGGTCAGCGGGGGGGCCAGGAAAGACCCAGTACTTC.

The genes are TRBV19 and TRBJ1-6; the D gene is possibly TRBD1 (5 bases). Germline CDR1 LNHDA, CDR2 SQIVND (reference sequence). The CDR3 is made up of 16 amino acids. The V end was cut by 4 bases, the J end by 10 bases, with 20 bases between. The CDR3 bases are TGTGCCAGTAGTAAGTTCCACAGGTCCGGGCGATCACCCCTCCACTTT. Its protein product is CASSKFHRSGRSPLHF.

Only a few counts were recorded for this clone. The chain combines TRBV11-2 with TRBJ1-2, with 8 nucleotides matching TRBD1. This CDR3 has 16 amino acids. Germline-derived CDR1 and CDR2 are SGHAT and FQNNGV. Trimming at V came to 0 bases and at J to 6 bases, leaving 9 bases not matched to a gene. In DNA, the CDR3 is TGTGCCAGCAGCTTAGATCAGGGCAGGGGGCCCCATGGCTACACCTTC. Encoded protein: CASSLDQGRGPHGYTF.

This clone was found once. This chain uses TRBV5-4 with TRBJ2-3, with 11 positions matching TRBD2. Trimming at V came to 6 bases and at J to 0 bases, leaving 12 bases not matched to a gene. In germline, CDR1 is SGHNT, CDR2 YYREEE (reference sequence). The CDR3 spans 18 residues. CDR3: CASTFGNLAGGSTDTQYF. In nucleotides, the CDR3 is TGTGCCAGCACTTTCGGCAACCTAGCGGGGGGCAGCACAGATACGCAGTATTTT.

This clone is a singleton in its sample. The CDR3 protein is CASSQGHAGNTIYF. CDR3 coding DNA: TGTGCCAGCAGCCAAGGACACGCTGGAAACACCATATATTTT. This chain links TRBV3-1 (or the pseudogene TRBV3-2) with TRBJ1-3, with D uncertain. This CDR3 is built from 14 residues. Trimming removed 1 base from V and 2 bases from J, with 6 bases in between. The germline gives CDR1 LGHDT, CDR2 YNNKEL (reference sequence).